This record concerns one T cell receptor beta chain sequence. The clone's antigen remains unknown. Per-base qualities were not stored, and no clone one base away is much larger. These data come from a study of blood T cell repertoires in COVID-19 (dated by TCRdb to 2018 to 2021). Notes on the research overall: Collaborator samples came from the United States, Italy and Spain and covered acute and convalescent phases of COVID-19. The prospective study material was composed of cDNA or gDNA derived from T cells, B-cell-depleted T cells, or PBMCs. Subjects who had been exposed to COVID-19, were actively infected with it, or had recovered from it provided the deeply sampled blood TCRbeta repertoires that made up the dataset. The repertoires were made available in a free public database intended to serve as a resource for research on the immune response to SARS-CoV-2. The samples were drawn from the first 160 participants of the ongoing ImmuneRACE study and from 950 to 1,500 subjects provided by 6 global collaborators. A de-identified subject ID, COVID-19 status, age in years and sex were almost always included in the sample metadata. Where available, HLA class I and class II types were taken from metadata supplied by the sample provider and were not determined by assay-based typing.

Another Seattle source contributed samples from volunteer blood donors who had recovered from COVID-19. Whole blood was collected in K2EDTA tubes by collaborating institutions according to the institutions' own protocols. For TCRbeta analysis, collaborators shipped samples in one of three forms: frozen whole blood, isolated PBMCs, or DNA extracted from either of those sample types. TCRbeta CDR3 regions were amplified from genomic DNA using the immunoSEQ Assay, a bias-controlled multiplex PCR. The original methods were these. The number of nucleated cells in each sample was estimated by amplification of reference gene primers within the assay. Sequence reads were collapsed and filtered to measure the absolute abundance of every unique TCRbeta CDR3 rearrangement. For each sample, productive Simpson clonality was calculated as the square root of Simpson's diversity index over productive rearrangements. TCRdb limited this immuneACCESS table to in-frame rearrangements with V and J called. A share of clones is missing; checked studies link under half to unresolved V genes, and the rest is unexplained. V, J and clone size reflect that table, while D and trimming were determined from the DNA. Within this sample are roughly 170,000 clones, with around nine tenths of them counted one time only. In total, the top ten clones hold roughly 0.85% of the sample.

What the study reported, not specific to this receptor: The amount of clinical and demographic metadata varied by source and participant and was provided uncurated.

The CDR3 runs 14 residues from the cysteine to the valine. Only the CDR3 DNA is retained, 42 bases long and in frame from the first base. The CDR1 and CDR2 encoded by the germline V gene are SNHLY and FYNNEI. Between the V and J ends, shortened by 8 bases and 0 bases respectively, the junction contains 14 bases. This receptor was obtained from a woman aged 18-29 years who had recovered from COVID-19. The sequencing input was peripheral blood. The rearranged segments are TRBV2 and TRBJ2-7; matching of 5 bases hints at TRBD1 as the D gene. The DNA sequence reads TGTGCCAGCCGGCAGGGTGGGTACTCCTACGAGCAGTACGTC. This encodes CASRQGGYSYEQYV.